These 32 T cell receptor beta chains originate from one sample sequenced in a study of T cell repertoires in cytomegalovirus infection. TCRdb fed the reads into MiXCR, producing one record per CDR3 protein. The table records around 180,000 distinct CDR3 sequences, around 20% of them present only once. Sequencing used PBMCs. These receptors were collected from a human donor in good health (CMV status not recorded). Some clones in this sample may be carry-over from other donors' samples.

This clonotype showed up many times. Written as DNA, the CDR3 is TGTGCCAGCAGCTTAGGGACTAGCTCCTACAATGAGCAGTTCTTC. Translation: CASSLGTSSYNEQFF. This chain uses TRBV7-4 with TRBJ2-1, with 7 bases aligning to TRBD2. Trimming removed 1 base from V and 0 bases from J; junction bases left unmatched: 0. The V gene's germline CDR1 is SGHVT and CDR2 SQSDAQ. This CDR3 spans 15 amino acids.

The V call is TRBV7-3, the J call TRBJ2-2, with 10 bases identical to TRBD2. Germline V gene sequence: CDR1 SGHTA, CDR2 FQGTGA. The CDR3 extends over 17 amino acids. V lost 5 bases to trimming and J lost 5 bases; unmatched junction nucleotides: 11. The chain's CDR3 is CASSPSGLAGATGELFF. CDR3 sequence (DNA): TGTGCCAGCAGCCCATCCGGGCTAGCGGGAGCAACCGGGGAGCTGTTTTTT.

This clonotype has just a few counts. V and J are TRBV29-1 and TRBJ2-7; D gene ambiguous. CDR3 size: 11 residues. With 8 bases removed from V and 5 bases from J, the gap between germline ends came to 13 bases. Germline V gene sequence: CDR1 SQVTM, CDR2 ANQGSEA. DNA for the CDR3: TGCAGCACGTGGGTTGGCAACGAGCAGTACTTC. It encodes CSTWVGNEQYF.

This clonotype was observed a handful of times. J is TRBJ1-1 and V is TRBV5-5; D gene ambiguous. The CDR3 totals 15 residues. Germline V lookup: CDR1 SGHKS, CDR2 YYEKEE (reference sequence). V was shortened by 1 base and J by 1 base, with 11 bases between the two germline ends. The CDR3 DNA follows: TGTGCCAGCAGCTTGTTCAGGAAATCGAACACTGAAGCTTTCTTT. Translation: CASSLFRKSNTEAFF.

This chain links TRBV27 with TRBJ2-3; D tentatively reads TRBD1 or TRBD2 (5 bases each). This CDR3 contains 15 residues. The germline V gene encodes CDR1 MNHEY and CDR2 SMNVEV (reference sequence). V lost 6 bases and J 1 base, leaving 14 bases between the germline ends. The CDR3 sequence: CASSRREGRTDTQYF. CDR3 DNA: TGTGCCAGCAGCCGACGAGAGGGGCGCACAGATACGCAGTATTTT.

On this clonotype: A much bigger clone sits one base away, suggesting this may be a read error. The J gene is TRBJ2-5, the V gene TRBV11-1; D is possibly TRBD1 or TRBD2 (5 bases each). There are 16 residues in the CDR3. CDR1 is SGHAT and CDR2 is FQDESV in the germline V gene (reference sequence). The CDR3: CAISLFDQRGAETQYF. Written as DNA, the CDR3 is TGTGCCATCAGCTTATTTGACCAGAGGGGAGCAGAGACCCAGTACTTC.

This clonotype was found many times. The chain uses TRBV11-2 and TRBJ1-1, with TRBD1 identical over 7 bases. Losses at the gene ends were 5 bases for V and 2 bases for J; bases not matched to a gene: 11. Germline CDR1 reads SGHAT; CDR2 reads FQNNGV. The CDR3 extends over 16 amino acids. In DNA form, the CDR3 reads TGTGCCAGCAGCCCCCGGGACAGCAGGTTCAACACTGAAGCTTTCTTT. It codes for CASSPRDSRFNTEAFF.

This clonotype has only a few counts. V and J are TRBV20-1 and TRBJ2-5, with unresolved D. The CDR3 extends over 12 amino acids. Between the trimmed V and J ends, which lost 3 bases and 5 bases, there was a span of 10 bases. Germline assignment: CDR1 DFQATT and CDR2 SNEGSKA (reference sequence). CDR3: CSASVLGETQYF. CDR3 in DNA: TGCAGTGCTAGTGTTCTTGGGGAGACCCAGTACTTC.

The V gene is TRBV6-5, the J gene TRBJ2-2, with D perhaps assigned TRBD1 or TRBD2 (5 bases each). V shed 0 bases and J shed 1 base, with 6 bases lying between them. Per the germline V gene, CDR1 is MNHEY and CDR2 is SVGAGI. CDR3 length: 15 residues. CDR3 nucleotide sequence: TGTGCCAGCAGTTACTCGAGGGGGAACACCGGGGAGCTGTTTTTT. It is translated as CASSYSRGNTGELFF.

At least ten counts were recorded for this clonotype. This chain uses TRBV7-2 with TRBJ2-1; the match to TRBD2 covers 10 bases. The length of the CDR3 is 15 residues. V trimming: 2 bases; J trimming: 8 bases; junction bases outside the gene matches: 6. Per germline, CDR1 SGHTA and CDR2 FQGNSA. The CDR3 sequence is CASSLSAGGGYEQFF. CDR3 in DNA: TGTGCCAGCAGCTTATCAGCGGGAGGGGGATATGAGCAGTTCTTC.

The chain carries TRBV28 and TRBJ2-5; 7 nucleotides line up with TRBD2. Germline values: CDR1 MDHEN, CDR2 SYDVKM. CDR3 length: 14 amino acids. J gave up 2 bases and V 9 bases, and 9 bases lay outside the gene matches. The CDR3 sequence: CASRSGGTQETQYF. Written as DNA, the CDR3 is TGTGCCAGTAGGTCGGGGGGAACGCAAGAGACCCAGTACTTC.

The V and J genes are TRBV7-9 and TRBJ2-1; 9 bases match TRBD2. The CDR3 totals 16 residues. J lost 7 bases, V lost 5 bases, and 12 bases had no gene match. Germline V lookup: CDR1 SEHNR, CDR2 FQNEAQ (reference sequence). CDR3 bases: TGTGCCAGCAGCAACGAAAGGCGGGGGGGCGTGAATGAGCAGTTCTTC. This translates into CASSNERRGGVNEQFF.

In this sample, this clonotype turned up many times. This chain joins TRBV7-2 and TRBJ2-7, with D possibly being TRBD1 (5 bases). Trimming removed 5 bases from V and 2 bases from J, with 16 bases in between. CDR1 is SGHTA, CDR2 FQGNSA, per germline. The CDR3 consists of 15 residues. The DNA for the CDR3 is TGTGCCAGCAGCCCTGGCACAGGCGTAACCTACGAGCAGTACTTC. Translation: CASSPGTGVTYEQYF.

This clonotype appeared a few times. The V gene is TRBV7-3, the J gene TRBJ2-1; tentative D call: TRBD2 (6 bases). Trimming stripped 4 bases from V and 0 bases from J, with 22 bases between. The CDR3 runs 19 residues. Germline V lookup: CDR1 SGHTA, CDR2 FQGTGA. As DNA, the CDR3 is TGTGCCAGCAGCTACATACCGACACTAGCACGGCCCTCCTACAATGAGCAGTTCTTC. As protein: CASSYIPTLARPSYNEQFF.

This clonotype has a handful of counts. V gene TRBV11-2 combines with J gene TRBJ2-5; D is uncertain. V gave up 4 bases and J gave up 4 bases, with 16 bases separating them. CDR3 length: 15 amino acids. The germline CDR1 and CDR2 sequences are SGHAT and FQNNGV. The CDR3 DNA sequence: TGTGCCAGCAGCTCAGGTCAGGTTAGGTCAGAGACCCAGTACTTC. It is translated as CASSSGQVRSETQYF.

The CDR3 is CASKETGVSVSPLHF. As DNA, the CDR3 is TGTGCCAGTAAAGAGACAGGGGTTTCGGTTTCACCCCTCCACTTT. The rearrangement uses TRBV2 and TRBJ1-6; 8 bases are shared with TRBD1. The CDR3 is 15 residues long. The J segment lost 9 bases and the V segment lost 9 bases, leaving 13 bases of the junction unmatched. CDR1 and CDR2 from the germline V gene are SNHLY and FYNNEI.

This sequence joins TRBV29-1 and TRBJ2-7; maybe TRBD1 (6 bases). Germline lookup yields CDR1 SQVTM and CDR2 ANQGSEA. The CDR3 loop spans 13 amino acids. Between the trimmed V and J ends, which lost 7 bases and 7 bases, there was a span of 20 bases. The CDR3 loop reads CSAGGPGDGEQYF. In DNA form, the CDR3 reads TGCAGCGCTGGGGGTCCAGGGGACGGGGAGCAGTACTTC.

This chain connects TRBV10-3 to TRBJ1-3, with unresolved D. The CDR3 contains 14 residues. V lost 0 bases and J lost 4, with 7 bases in between. Germline lookup yields CDR1 ENHRY and CDR2 SYGVKD. DNA for the CDR3: TGTGCCATCAGTGAGTCTACATTCGGAAACACCATATATTTT. Its protein product is CAISESTFGNTIYF.

CDR3 residues: CATSRDGQGTGELFF. The CDR3 DNA follows: TGTGCCACCAGCAGAGATGGTCAGGGAACGGGGGAGCTGTTTTTT. The chain uses TRBV15 and TRBJ2-2; TRBD1 is a possible D gene (5 bases). The germline gives CDR1 LNHNV, CDR2 YYDKDF (reference sequence). V lost 0 bases, J lost 8 bases, and 13 bases lay in between. The CDR3 length is 15 residues. The whole variable domain, remainder taken from reference TRBV15 and TRBJ2-2, is DAMVIQNPRYQVTQFGKPVTLSCSQTLNHNVMYWYQQKSSQAPKLLFHYYDKDFNNEADTPDNFQSRRPNTSFCFLDIRSPGLGDTAMYLCATSRDGQGTGELFFGEGSRLTVL.

This chain links TRBV12-3 or TRBV12-4 with TRBJ2-1, with TRBD2 as a possible D gene (6 bases). This CDR3 contains 15 residues. V dropped 7 bases and J dropped 9 bases, with 22 bases sitting between them. CDR3 region: CASTPRDFQYPEQFF. Written as DNA, the CDR3 is TGTGCCAGCACTCCACGGGACTTTCAATACCCTGAGCAGTTCTTC.

This clonotype was counted a few times. The rearrangement uses TRBV20-1 and TRBJ2-3; a weak D match, TRBD1 (6 bases). The CDR3 is 15 amino acids. Trimming stripped 7 bases from V and 0 bases from J, with 17 bases between. Looked up from germline, CDR1 is DFQATT and CDR2 is SNEGSKA (reference sequence). The CDR3 DNA reads TGCAGTGTCCCGCCCCGGACAGCTAGCACAGATACGCAGTATTTT. Translated, it gives CSVPPRTASTDTQYF.

This clonotype was recorded at least ten times. The CDR3 sequence is CASSSGVRHEQYF. The CDR3 bases are TGTGCCAGCAGTTCAGGGGTAAGGCACGAGCAGTACTTC. The rearrangement links TRBV6-5 to TRBJ2-7, with D possibly matching TRBD1 (6 bases). The ends were cut back, 4 bases at V and 5 bases at J, with 12 bases in the middle. The CDR3 length is 13 residues. CDR1 and CDR2 (germline): MNHEY, SVGAGI.

The chain employs TRBV2 and TRBJ2-1; TRBD1 matches at 8 bases. Germline V lookup: CDR1 SNHLY, CDR2 FYNNEI. The V gene end was trimmed by 7 bases and the J gene end by 4 bases; junction bases not matched to a gene: 3. This CDR3 is 13 amino acids long. CDR3 amino acids: CASIGQGYNEQFF. In DNA, the CDR3 is TGTGCCAGCATTGGACAGGGATACAATGAGCAGTTCTTC.

This clonotype was picked up one time. V usage is TRBV2 and J usage is TRBJ2-1; D is possibly TRBD2 (5 bases). CDR1 and CDR2 (germline): SNHLY, FYNNEI. V was clipped by 6 bases and J by 0 bases, with 12 bases between them. The CDR3 is 15 residues long. The CDR3 DNA reads TGTGCCAGCAGCCTCCTAGGGAGCTCCTACAATGAGCAGTTCTTC. It yields the protein CASSLLGSSYNEQFF.

This clonotype was seen at least ten times. The J gene is TRBJ2-6, the V gene TRBV7-2; D is perhaps TRBD2 (5 bases). Germline V gives CDR1 SGHTA, CDR2 FQGNSA. The CDR3 sequence is 15 residues long. V was clipped by 1 base and J by 3 bases, with 7 bases between them. The CDR3 DNA reads as TGTGCCAGCAGCTTAGTTGGAGGTGGGGCCAACGTCCTGACTTTC. Residues: CASSLVGGGANVLTF. Looking up the rest from reference TRBV7-2 and TRBJ2-6 gives the full variable domain: GAGVSQSPSNKVTEKGKDVELRCDPISGHTALYWYRQSLGQGLEFLIYFQGNSAPDKSGLPSDRFSAERTGGSVSTLTIQRTQQEDSAVYLCASSLVGGGANVLTFGAGSRLTVL.

This chain joins TRBV6-1 and TRBJ2-4; TRBD2 agrees at 9 bases. The CDR3 length is 16 residues. In germline, CDR1 is MNHNS, CDR2 SASEGT. V was clipped by 6 bases and J by 2 bases; unmatched bases: 8. The CDR3 bases are TGTGCCAGCAGCCGGCGGGAGGGATTTTCCAAAAACATTCAGTACTTC. Protein: CASSRREGFSKNIQYF.

This clonotype was observed at least ten times. This rearrangement joins TRBV10-3 to TRBJ2-3; D is ambiguous. This CDR3 is 13 amino acids long. Germline V gene data show CDR1 as ENHRY and CDR2 as SYGVKD. The ends were cut back, 4 bases at V and 5 bases at J, with 10 bases in the middle. DNA of the CDR3: TGTGCCATCAGTGTGAAACTTGGAGATACGCAGTATTTT. It is translated as CAISVKLGDTQYF.

This clonotype has only one observation. This chain connects TRBV20-1 to TRBJ2-1; D may be TRBD2 (5 bases). V lost 0 bases and J 3 bases, leaving 9 bases between the germline ends. CDR1 and CDR2 (germline): DFQATT, SNEGSKA (reference sequence). The CDR3 spans 14 residues. CDR3 region: CSARDSSSYNEQFF. In DNA form, the CDR3 reads TGCAGTGCTAGAGATTCTAGCAGCTACAATGAGCAGTTCTTC.

This clonotype was found many times. This chain links TRBV7-2 with TRBJ2-1; the match to TRBD2 covers 10 bases. Germline CDR1 and CDR2: SGHTA and FQGNSA. The length of the CDR3 is 15 residues. J was trimmed by 2 bases and V by 5 bases; bases with no gene match: 3. The CDR3 DNA sequence: TGTGCCAGCAGCCGAGGACTAGCGGCCTACAATGAGCAGTTCTTC. This translates into CASSRGLAAYNEQFF.

V gene TRBV6-6 combines with J gene TRBJ1-6; D remains unclear. This CDR3 region has 14 residues. Trimming left V 6 bases short and J 5 bases short, with 11 bases between. Looked up from germline, CDR1 is MNHNY and CDR2 is SVGAGI (reference sequence). CDR3 amino acids: CASSTPGDNSPLHF. The CDR3 DNA reads as TGTGCCAGCAGCACGCCCGGGGATAATTCACCCCTCCACTTT.

This clonotype was seen more than once but under ten times. The gene calls are TRBV6-2 or TRBV6-3 and TRBJ2-5; 10 bases align to TRBD2. Germline V gives CDR1 MNHEY, CDR2 SVGEGT. The CDR3 runs to 15 residues. The trim removed 4 bases at V and 3 bases at J, leaving 5 bases unmatched. CDR3 nucleotides: TGTGCCAGCAGTTCGTGGGGGACTAGCGAAGAGACCCAGTACTTC. It specifies CASSSWGTSEETQYF.

This clonotype showed up many times. The CDR3 nucleotides read TGTGCCAGCCAACTAGCGGGGGCAGATACGCAGTATTTT. This translates into CASQLAGADTQYF. The chain couples TRBV6-1 to TRBJ2-3, with 11 bases fitting TRBD2. CDR1 and CDR2 (germline): MNHNS, SASEGT. This CDR3 comprises 13 residues. V lost 8 bases and J lost 4; bases outside the gene matches: 2.